Here is one T cell receptor (beta chain) with its context. The sample holds other DNA sequences that translate to the same CDR3. Assay: immunoSEQ multiplex PCR; the TCRdb copy retains only in-frame clones and omits some. The sample includes about 660,000 clones, about 90% of them seen just once. The data are from a study of shared T cell receptors in the human thymus. The CDR3 has 14 amino acids. Germline V gene sequence: CDR1 SGHDN, CDR2 FVKESK. Trimming pared 1 base from V and 0 bases from J, leaving 7 bases between. This sample was shared with a second study, whose subject was human thymus T cells.

Sequencing used thymocytes. The origin of this receptor is a boy younger than two with a congenital heart defect. This chain uses TRBV14 with TRBJ2-7, with no clear D. As DNA, the CDR3 is TGTGCCAGCAGCCAAGCTCCAGGCTCCTACGAGCAGTACTTC. It is translated as CASSQAPGSYEQYF.